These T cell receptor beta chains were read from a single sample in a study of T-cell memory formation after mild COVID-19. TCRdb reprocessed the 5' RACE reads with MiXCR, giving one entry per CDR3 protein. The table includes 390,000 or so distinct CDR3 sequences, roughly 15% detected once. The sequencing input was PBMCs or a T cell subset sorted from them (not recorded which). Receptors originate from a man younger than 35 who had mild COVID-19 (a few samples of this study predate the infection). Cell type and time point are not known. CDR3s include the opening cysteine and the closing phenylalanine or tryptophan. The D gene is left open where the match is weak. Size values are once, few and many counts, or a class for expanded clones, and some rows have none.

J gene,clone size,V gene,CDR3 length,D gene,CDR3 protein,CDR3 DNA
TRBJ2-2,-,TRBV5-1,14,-,CASSFAGPPAELFF,TGCGCCAGCAGCTTTGCAGGGCCCCCTGCGGAGCTGTTTTTT
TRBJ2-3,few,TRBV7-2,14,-,CASSFSSSDGTQYF,TGTGCCAGCAGCTTTAGTTCTAGCGACGGTACGCAGTATTTT
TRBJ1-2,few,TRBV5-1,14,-,CASNAGTVNYGYTF,TGCGCCAGCAACGCCGGGACGGTAAACTATGGCTACACCTTC
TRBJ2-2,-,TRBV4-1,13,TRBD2,CASSQRGVGELFF,TGCGCCAGCAGCCAACGGGGGGTCGGGGAGCTGTTTTTT
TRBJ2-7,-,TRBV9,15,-,CASSAFGEGTYEQYF,TGTGCCAGCAGCGCCTTTGGGGAAGGGACCTACGAGCAGTACTTC
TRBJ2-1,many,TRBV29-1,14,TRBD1,CSVEYRGVDNEQFF,TGCAGCGTTGAGTACAGGGGAGTTGACAATGAGCAGTTCTTC
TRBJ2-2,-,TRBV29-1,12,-,CSVARTDGELFF,TGCAGCGTGGCCAGGACAGACGGGGAGCTGTTTTTT
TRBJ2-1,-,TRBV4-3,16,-,CASSQPSGGLRDEQFF,TGCGCCAGCAGCCAACCTTCCGGGGGGCTTCGCGATGAGCAGTTCTTC
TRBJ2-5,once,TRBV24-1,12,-,CATSGSRGTQYF,TGTGCCACCAGTGGGTCGAGGGGGACCCAGTACTTC
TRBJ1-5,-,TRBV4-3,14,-,CASSQDGKNQPQHF,TGCGCCAGCAGCCAAGATGGAAAGAATCAGCCCCAGCATTTT
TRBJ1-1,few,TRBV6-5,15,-,CASSYSVSQVPEAFF,TGTGCCAGCAGTTACTCAGTCAGCCAAGTGCCTGAAGCTTTCTTT
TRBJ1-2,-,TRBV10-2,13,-,CASSPQGGNGYTF,TGCGCCAGCAGTCCCCAGGGAGGGAATGGCTACACCTTC
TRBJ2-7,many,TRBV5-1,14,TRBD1,CASSKGQGIYEQYF,TGCGCCAGCAGCAAGGGACAGGGGATATACGAGCAGTACTTC
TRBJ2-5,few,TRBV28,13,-,CASSLSGSGTQYF,TGTGCCAGCAGTTTAAGCGGGTCTGGGACCCAGTACTTC